These 32 T cell receptor beta chains were all obtained from the same sample, sequenced in a study of shared clonotypes between healthy human individuals. Generated by immunoSEQ multiplex PCR, the TCRdb table keeps only in-frame clones and is missing some. The sample lists 2.5 million or so clones, 90% to 95% occurring once. The sample comprised naive CD4+ T cells sorted from blood. The subset was: CD45RA+ positively selected. These receptors came from a man between 18 and 29 years old in good health.

This clone was seen once. V gene TRBV6-5 combines with J gene TRBJ2-3; 11 bases fit TRBD2. This CDR3 has 15 residues. CDR1 MNHEY and CDR2 SVGAGI come from the germline V gene. V lost 2 bases, J lost 3 bases, and 1 base stayed unmatched. The CDR3 region is CASSYTSGRTDTQYF. As DNA, the CDR3 is TGTGCCAGCAGTTACACTAGCGGGAGAACAGATACGCAGTATTTT.

The V and J genes are TRBV28 and TRBJ1-4; 8 bases are a match to TRBD1. Germline V gives CDR1 MDHEN, CDR2 SYDVKM. The length of the CDR3 is 16 residues. V gave up 2 bases and J gave up 5 bases; unmatched junction bases: 7. CDR3 sequence reads: CASSLIGRGPNEKLFF. For the CDR3, the DNA is TGTGCCAGCAGTTTAATAGGCAGGGGGCCAAATGAAAAACTGTTTTTT.

CDR3 DNA: TGTGCCAGCAGTCTAGCGGAGGGAGCCTACAATGAGCAGTTCTTC. Translating it yields CASSLAEGAYNEQFF. The chain combines TRBV27 with TRBJ2-1, with 7 bases aligning to TRBD2. This CDR3 comprises 15 residues. Germline CDR1 is MNHEY and CDR2 is SMNVEV (reference sequence). The V segment lost 5 bases and the J segment 2 bases; nucleotides outside the gene matches: 6.

The V call is TRBV15, the J call TRBJ2-7; D is uncertain. Germline V gives CDR1 LNHNV, CDR2 YYDKDF (reference sequence). The CDR3 sequence is 14 residues long. V lost 0 bases and J lost 0, with 6 bases in between. The CDR3 coding sequence is TGTGCCACCAGCAGAGAAATAACCTCCTACGAGCAGTACTTC. It codes for CATSREITSYEQYF.

This chain links TRBV27 with TRBJ2-3; 14 nucleotides align to TRBD2. CDR3 length: 19 residues. Germline-derived CDR1 and CDR2 are MNHEY and SMNVEV (reference sequence). V was clipped by 6 bases and J by 3 bases; unmatched bases: 14. As DNA, the CDR3 is TGTGCCAGCAGCCCCTTAGGACTAGCGGGGGGTATGAGGACAGATACGCAGTATTTT. It yields the protein CASSPLGLAGGMRTDTQYF.

The genes are TRBV2 and TRBJ2-1; 11 nucleotides match TRBD1. The V gene end was trimmed by 3 bases and the J gene end by 9 bases; junction bases not matched to a gene: 4. The CDR3 covers 14 residues. CDR1 SNHLY and CDR2 FYNNEI come from the germline V gene. The CDR3: CASSEDRGRGEQFF. The DNA for the CDR3 is TGTGCCAGCAGTGAGGACAGGGGGCGGGGTGAGCAGTTCTTC.

The gene calls are TRBV5-1 and TRBJ2-6, with 11 positions matching TRBD1. Trimming at V came to 4 bases and at J to 0 bases, leaving 6 bases not matched to a gene. CDR3 length: 18 amino acids. CDR1 and CDR2 from the germline V gene are SGHRS and YFSETQ. In DNA form, the CDR3 reads TGCGCCAGCAGCGTGGGACAGGGGGTACACTCTGGGGCCAACGTCCTGACTTTC. The encoded protein is CASSVGQGVHSGANVLTF.

Written as DNA, the CDR3 is TGTGCCAGCAGTAATCGACAGGGGGCAGTCTATGGCTACACCTTC. Translated: CASSNRQGAVYGYTF. V gene TRBV6-1 combines with J gene TRBJ1-2, with 10 nucleotides matching TRBD1. The V and J ends lost 5 bases and 4 bases, in that order; junction bases with no gene match: 7. CDR3 length: 15 amino acids. Germline values: CDR1 MNHNS, CDR2 SASEGT.

The chain is built from TRBV7-2 and TRBJ2-7; the D gene could be TRBD1 or TRBD2 (5 bases each). The germline CDR1 and CDR2 sequences are SGHTA and FQGNSA. Trimming removed 5 bases at V and 3 bases at J, with 14 bases between. This CDR3 has 14 amino acids. CDR3 amino acids: CASSDQEGRYEQYF. The CDR3 DNA sequence: TGTGCCAGCAGCGACCAAGAGGGGCGCTACGAGCAGTACTTC.

This clone has a handful of counts. The V call is TRBV4-1, the J call TRBJ1-6, with unresolved D. V dropped 2 bases and J dropped 7 bases, with 12 bases sitting between them. Germline CDR1 and CDR2: MGHRA and YSYEKL. The CDR3 loop spans 15 amino acids. This chain's CDR3 is CASSQPRQANSPLHF. CDR3 nucleotides: TGCGCCAGCAGCCAACCTCGACAAGCCAATTCACCCCTCCACTTT.

The chain joins TRBV18 to TRBJ2-2; 8 nucleotides match TRBD1. Germline loops: CDR1 KGHSH, CDR2 LQKENI. This CDR3 contains 16 residues. V was clipped by 3 bases and J by 0 bases; unmatched bases: 3. CDR3 protein: CASSPGQGSNTGELFF. CDR3 bases: TGTGCCAGCTCACCTGGACAGGGTTCGAACACCGGGGAGCTGTTTTTT.

The CDR3 sequence is CASSSLKRTDSYEQYF. In DNA, the CDR3 is TGTGCCAGCAGCAGTTTGAAGCGGACGGACTCCTACGAGCAGTACTTC. The genes are TRBV5-5 and TRBJ2-7, with D possibly TRBD2 on 5 matching bases. Germline V gene data show CDR1 as SGHKS and CDR2 as YYEKEE (reference sequence). V was shortened by 4 bases and J by 0 bases, with 17 bases between the two germline ends. The CDR3 has 16 amino acids.

J is TRBJ1-4 and V is TRBV9; the match to TRBD1 covers 9 bases. Germline values: CDR1 SGDLS, CDR2 YYNGEE. J lost 8 bases, V lost 4 bases, and 6 bases had no gene match. CDR3 length: 14 residues. Here the CDR3 DNA reads TGTGCCAGCAGCCCGCGGACAGGGGACGAAAAACTGTTTTTT. Translation gives CASSPRTGDEKLFF.

This clone has only a few counts. Other DNA sequences in this sample translate to the same CDR3. The chain combines TRBV5-1 with TRBJ1-1, with D perhaps matching TRBD1 (5 bases). The germline gives CDR1 SGHRS, CDR2 YFSETQ. V lost 4 bases and J lost 2, with 9 bases in between. The CDR3 has 13 amino acids. CDR3 nucleotides: TGCGCCAGCAGCATTACAGGCAACACTGAAGCTTTCTTT. It encodes CASSITGNTEAFF.

CDR3 in amino acids: CASSLSGQSQPQHF. Written as DNA, the CDR3 is TGTGCCAGCAGCTTGTCAGGCCAAAGTCAGCCCCAGCATTTT. V usage is TRBV11-2 and J usage is TRBJ1-5; D unclear. This CDR3 region has 14 residues. V shed 3 bases and J shed 6 bases, with 12 bases lying between them. Germline V CDR1 and CDR2: SGHAT, FQNNGV.

The V gene is TRBV18, the J gene TRBJ2-2, with 11 bases fitting TRBD1. The V segment lost 3 bases and the J segment 4 bases; nucleotides outside the gene matches: 4. This CDR3 is built from 16 residues. Germline CDR1 and CDR2: KGHSH and LQKENI. CDR3 amino acids: CASSPAGTGGTGELFF. The DNA for the CDR3 is TGTGCCAGCTCACCCGCCGGGACAGGGGGCACCGGGGAGCTGTTTTTT. Using reference TRBV18 and TRBJ2-2 for the parts outside the CDR3, the full variable domain is NAGVMQNPRHLVRRRGQEARLRCSPMKGHSHVYWYRQLPEEGLKFMVYLQKENIIDESGMPKERFSAEFPKEGPSILRIQQVVRGDSAAYFCASSPAGTGGTGELFFGEGSRLTVL.

Note on this clone: The germline gene is not matched at one end of the junction; a read error may be the cause. J is TRBJ1-2 and V is TRBV11-2; the D gene is possibly TRBD1 (5 bases). The CDR3 runs 14 residues. The germline CDR1 and CDR2 sequences are SGHAT and FQNNGV. The CDR3 coding sequence is TGTGCCAGCAGCGTAGACAGCGGCACCTATGGCTACACCTTC. Amino acid sequence: CASSVDSGTYGYTF.

This chain connects TRBV18 to TRBJ2-1; 10 bases fit TRBD2. CDR3 size: 16 residues. After removal of 4 bases from V and 5 bases from J, the junction contained 8 bases not matched to a gene. The germline gives CDR1 KGHSH, CDR2 LQKENI. CDR3 nucleotides: TGTGCCAGCTCACAACAAGCGGGGGGGCTGGACAATGAGCAGTTCTTC. It translates to CASSQQAGGLDNEQFF.

This chain joins TRBV18 and TRBJ1-6; 7 bases match TRBD1. This CDR3 spans 12 amino acids. Germline V lookup: CDR1 KGHSH, CDR2 LQKENI. With V trimmed by 7 bases and J by 8 bases, 2 bases remained unmatched. CDR3 residues: CASFTGDSPLHF. For the CDR3, the DNA is TGTGCCAGCTTTACAGGGGATTCACCCCTCCACTTT.

The V call is TRBV15, the J call TRBJ2-7, with TRBD1 as a possible D gene (6 bases). This CDR3 contains 17 residues. CDR1 and CDR2 (germline): LNHNV, YYDKDF (reference sequence). Deletions cut 1 base from V and 0 bases from J, with 16 bases between. The CDR3 DNA is TGTGCCACCAGCAGAGGACCGACAGGCAAGGGCTCCTACGAGCAGTACTTC. Its protein is CATSRGPTGKGSYEQYF.

This clone was picked up one time. The chain carries TRBV6-5 and TRBJ1-5; maybe TRBD1 (6 bases). Trimming stripped 6 bases from V and 5 bases from J, with 11 bases between. CDR1 and CDR2 (germline): MNHEY, SVGAGI. The CDR3 consists of 13 residues. This CDR3 reads CASSLTGHQPQHF. DNA for the CDR3: TGTGCCAGCAGCTTGACAGGCCATCAGCCCCAGCATTTT.

The V call is TRBV7-2, the J call TRBJ2-5; TRBD2 aligns across 9 bases. V was clipped by 5 bases and J by 7 bases; unmatched bases: 5. CDR3 length: 13 residues. CDR1 SGHTA and CDR2 FQGNSA come from the germline V gene. The CDR3 here is CASSAGGTGTQYF. In DNA, the CDR3 is TGTGCCAGCAGCGCGGGGGGGACGGGGACCCAGTACTTC.

The chain combines TRBV27 with TRBJ1-2, with TRBD1 matching 12 bases. J gave up 4 bases and V 4 bases, and 4 bases lay outside the gene matches. The V gene's germline CDR1 is MNHEY and CDR2 SMNVEV (reference sequence). The CDR3 extends over 15 amino acids. The CDR3 spells CASSSGGQGAYGYTF. The CDR3 coding sequence is TGTGCCAGCAGTTCAGGGGGACAGGGGGCCTATGGCTACACCTTC.

This chain links TRBV14 with TRBJ2-5; D is ambiguous. V dropped 2 bases and J dropped 5 bases, with 6 bases sitting between them. CDR1 SGHDN and CDR2 FVKESK come from the germline V gene. The CDR3 runs 12 residues. CDR3 DNA sequence: TGTGCCAGCAGCCAAATTGGGGAGACCCAGTACTTC. Translation gives CASSQIGETQYF.

The CDR3 coding sequence is TGTGCCAGCATCCCGGGAGGGGCTGACAATCAGCCCCAGCATTTT. Amino acids: CASIPGGADNQPQHF. This rearrangement joins TRBV6-6 to TRBJ1-5; D may be TRBD1 (5 bases). The germline gives CDR1 MNHNY, CDR2 SVGAGI (reference sequence). The CDR3 spans 15 residues. V dropped 7 bases and J dropped 3 bases, with 16 bases sitting between them.

About this clone itself: The sample has other DNA sequences that encode this CDR3 too. This chain links TRBV18 with TRBJ1-2; 10 positions match TRBD1. The CDR3 totals 14 residues. Germline lookup yields CDR1 KGHSH and CDR2 LQKENI. Trimming at V came to 6 bases and at J to 2 bases, leaving 3 bases not matched to a gene. The CDR3 protein is CASSPGQGNYGYTF. CDR3 in DNA: TGTGCCAGCTCGCCGGGACAGGGGAACTATGGCTACACCTTC.

The chain has TRBV28 and TRBJ2-5, with 8 bases identical to TRBD2. V lost 3 bases and J lost 6; bases outside the gene matches: 6. Germline CDR1 reads MDHEN; CDR2 reads SYDVKM. The CDR3 loop spans 14 amino acids. CDR3 in amino acids: CASSFRSGGKTQYF. CDR3 nucleotides: TGTGCCAGCAGTTTCAGGAGCGGGGGAAAGACCCAGTACTTC.

The chain is built from TRBV7-2 and TRBJ2-7, with D unclear. The CDR3 has 11 residues. Trimming left V 2 bases short and J 5 bases short, with 4 bases between. Germline V lookup: CDR1 SGHTA, CDR2 FQGNSA. The CDR3 spells CASSLFNEQYF. CDR3 in DNA: TGTGCCAGCAGCTTATTCAACGAGCAGTACTTC.

CDR3 loop: CASSPSTEEGTQYF. The CDR3 DNA reads as TGCGCCAGCAGCCCCTCGACAGAGGAAGGTACCCAGTACTTC. The chain couples TRBV4-3 to TRBJ2-5; possibly TRBD1 for D (5 bases). CDR3 size: 14 residues. CDR1 and CDR2 (germline): LGHNA, YSLEER. V was shortened by 4 bases and J by 8 bases, with 17 bases between the two germline ends.

Notes on this clone: One end of the junction is discordant with germline, which a read error may explain. The chain is built from TRBV5-6 and TRBJ2-7, with D maybe TRBD1 (5 bases). The CDR3 length is 16 residues. CDR1 and CDR2 (germline): SGHDT, YYEEEE. CDR3 amino acids: CASRLGFWGPNYEQYF. Here the CDR3 DNA reads TGTGCCAGCAGGTTGGGGTTCTGGGGCCCAAACTACGAGCAGTACTTC. Full variable domain (rest looked up from reference TRBV5-6 and TRBJ2-7): DAGVTQSPTHLIKTRGQQVTLRCSPKSGHDTVSWYQQALGQGPQFIFQYYEEEERQRGNFPDRFSGHQFPNYSSELNVNALLLGDSALYLCASRLGFWGPNYEQYFGPGTRLTVT.

The rearrangement uses TRBV29-1 and TRBJ2-6, with 9 bases identical to TRBD1. CDR1 is SQVTM, CDR2 ANQGSEA, per germline. Losses at the gene ends were 5 bases for V and 0 bases for J; bases not matched to a gene: 5. The CDR3 contains 16 residues. CDR3 sequence: CSVQGTGLSGANVLTF. DNA for the CDR3: TGCAGCGTTCAAGGGACAGGGCTCTCTGGGGCCAACGTCCTGACTTTC.

This chain links TRBV28 with TRBJ2-3; 10 bases align to TRBD2. J gave up 4 bases and V 7 bases, and 5 bases lay outside the gene matches. Germline V gene lookup returns CDR1 MDHEN and CDR2 SYDVKM. The CDR3 consists of 14 residues. Here the CDR3 reads CASTTSGVADTQYF. CDR3 DNA sequence: TGTGCCAGCACAACTAGCGGGGTTGCAGATACGCAGTATTTT.